This TCR beta chain was captured by sequencing in a study of early T cells in non-severe SARS-CoV-2 infection (dated by TCRdb to the early 2020s). Concerning the study at large: Bulk RNA from unsorted whole blood was used for TCR sequencing, so alpha and beta chains could not be paired.

Remarks on this clonotype: Its antigen is not yet known. No much larger clonotype is one base removed from it; base qualities were not supplied.

Overall results and qualifications from the work: VDJdb matching was skewed toward anti-spike CD8 responses and likely underestimated virus-specific expansions by missing private and CD4 specificities.

The CDR3 goes from the cysteine to the phenylalanine over 14 residues. Only the CDR3 DNA stays, 42 bases, in frame from base 1. CDR1 ENHRY and CDR2 SYGVKD are derived from the germline V gene. V loses 11 bases, J loses 1 base, and the germline ends lie 17 bases apart. Set within a cohort of healthcare workers in London, UK, this nested case-control study involved weekly PCR testing of nasopharyngeal swabs along with blood sampling. Healthcare workers were recruited during the week of the UK lockdown, between 23 and 31 March 2020, and followed weekly for up to about 15 weeks. Library construction relied on 5' RACE. Sequenced using a NextSeq 500. In the TCR library protocol, unique molecular identifiers were attached to individual cDNA molecules to correct for PCR bias and sequencing error. Both TCR alpha and beta chains were sequenced, and tight co-correlation was observed between alpha and beta sequence abundances in each sample. In the paper's pipeline: V gene, J gene and CDR3 annotation of TCR sequences was performed with Decombinator V4. TCRs were defined as expanded if a significant change between any two time points was detected under a Poisson model with p below 0.0001. Abundances of TCRs were expressed as counts per million after normalisation to the total number of TCRs sequenced in each sample. MAIT TCRs were defined by TRAV1-2 paired with TRAJ12, TRAJ20 or TRAJ33, and iNKT TCRs by TRAV10 paired with TRAJ18. A search of VDJdb, accessed on 1 November 2021, was run for TCRs annotated to CMV, EBV and SARS-CoV-2, with TCRs annotated for multiple antigens excluded. The public reads were reprocessed in TCRdb via fastp at Q25 and MiXCR, keeping in-frame beta chains. Entries are consolidated by CDR3 protein sequence, retaining the most common genes and DNA. TCRdb's processing, not the authors', yielded these V and J calls. The sample profile shows around 94,000 distinct CDR3 sequences; around 13% of them were found once. The top ten clones comprise about 5.7% of the sample.

The sequence joins TRBV10-3 to TRBJ1-1; no D segment can be confidently identified. The source material was whole blood. The clonotype originates from an adult who was a healthcare worker with PCR-confirmed SARS-CoV-2 infection or an uninfected control (not recorded which). The CDR3 region: CASRTERSNTEAFF. The DNA sequence is TGTGCCTCCAGGACGGAGCGGTCGAACACTGAAGCTTTCTTT.